This TCR beta chain was recorded in a study of CD8 T cells in Susac syndrome. In the multiple sclerosis control group, patients were treatment-naive and had stable or active relapsing-remitting disease. The TEMRA cells underwent FACS enrichment, while the CD8+ and CD4+ T cells underwent negative isolation. The germline V and J ends were trimmed by 0 bases and 0 bases, with 15 bases remaining between them. Germline V gene data show CDR1 as GTSNPN and CDR2 as SVGIG (reference sequence). The CDR3 has 17 amino acids. With random hexamers, reverse transcription was performed on 0.5 to 1 ug of RNA. Amplification of the TCR beta CDR3 was carried out by immunoSEQ multiplex PCR, which spanned a total of 54 Vbeta and 13 Jbeta segments. TCRdb reanalysed the immunoSEQ multiplex PCR reads using MiXCR and keeps one entry per CDR3 protein. There are around 170,000 distinct CDR3 sequences in the sample; approximately 95% occur only once, and about 0.15% lies in the top ten.

The sample comprised CD8+ T cells from PBMCs. The chain couples TRBV30 to TRBJ2-1; TRBD1 is a possible D gene (5 bases). The clonotype originates from a human donor with multiple sclerosis. CDR3 sequence reads: CAWSVLRGPRSYNEQFF. The CDR3 bases are TGTGCCTGGAGTGTACTAAGGGGCCCACGCTCCTACAATGAGCAGTTCTTC.